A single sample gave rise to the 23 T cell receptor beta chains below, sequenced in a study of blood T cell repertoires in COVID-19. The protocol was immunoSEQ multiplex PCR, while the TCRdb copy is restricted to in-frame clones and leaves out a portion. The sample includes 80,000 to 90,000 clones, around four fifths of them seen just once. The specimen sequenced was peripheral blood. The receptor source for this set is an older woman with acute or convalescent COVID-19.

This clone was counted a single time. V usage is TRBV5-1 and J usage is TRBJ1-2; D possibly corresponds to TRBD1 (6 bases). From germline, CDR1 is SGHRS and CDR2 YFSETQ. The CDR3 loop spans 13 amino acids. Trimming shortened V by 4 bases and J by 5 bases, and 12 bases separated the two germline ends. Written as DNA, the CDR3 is TGCGCCAGCAGCGATCCAGGGGAATATGGCTACACCTTC. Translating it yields CASSDPGEYGYTF.

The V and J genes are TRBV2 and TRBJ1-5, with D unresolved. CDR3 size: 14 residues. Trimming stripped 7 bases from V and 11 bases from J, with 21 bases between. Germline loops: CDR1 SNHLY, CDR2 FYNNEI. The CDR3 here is CASMQTASLSAQHF. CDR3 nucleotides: TGTGCCAGCATGCAGACTGCCTCCCTATCGGCCCAGCATTTT.

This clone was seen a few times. As DNA, the CDR3 is TGTGCCAGTACAGGCGGGGATCGGGAGACCCAGTACTTC. This translates into CASTGGDRETQYF. The chain uses TRBV19 and TRBJ2-5, with D maybe TRBD2 (6 bases). Germline-derived CDR1 and CDR2 are LNHDA and SQIVND (reference sequence). V shed 7 bases and J shed 5 bases, with 14 bases lying between them. This CDR3 has 13 residues.

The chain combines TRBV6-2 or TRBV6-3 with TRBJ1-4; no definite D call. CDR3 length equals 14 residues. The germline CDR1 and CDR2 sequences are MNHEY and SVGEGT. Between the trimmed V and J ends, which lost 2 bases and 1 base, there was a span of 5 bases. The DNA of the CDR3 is TGTGCCAGCAGTTACACCAGAACTAATGAAAAACTGTTTTTT. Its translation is CASSYTRTNEKLFF.

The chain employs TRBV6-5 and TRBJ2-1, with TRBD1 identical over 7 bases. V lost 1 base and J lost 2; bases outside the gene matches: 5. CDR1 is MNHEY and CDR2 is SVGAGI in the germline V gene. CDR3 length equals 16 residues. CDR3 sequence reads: CASSYYQGVTYNEQFF. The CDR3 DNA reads TGTGCCAGCAGTTACTATCAGGGGGTGACCTACAATGAGCAGTTCTTC.

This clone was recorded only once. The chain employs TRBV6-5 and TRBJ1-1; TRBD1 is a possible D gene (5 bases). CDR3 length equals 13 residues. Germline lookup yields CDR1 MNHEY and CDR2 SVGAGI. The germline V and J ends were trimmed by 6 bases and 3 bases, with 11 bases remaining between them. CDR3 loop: CASSSVGDTEAFF. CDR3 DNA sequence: TGTGCCAGCAGCTCGGTAGGGGACACTGAAGCTTTCTTT.

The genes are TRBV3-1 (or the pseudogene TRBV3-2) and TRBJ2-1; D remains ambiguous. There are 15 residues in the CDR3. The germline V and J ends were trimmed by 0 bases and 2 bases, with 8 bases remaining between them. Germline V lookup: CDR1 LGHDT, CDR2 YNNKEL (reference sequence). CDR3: CASSQEGHTYNEQFF. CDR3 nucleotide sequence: TGTGCCAGCAGCCAAGAGGGCCATACCTACAATGAGCAGTTCTTC.

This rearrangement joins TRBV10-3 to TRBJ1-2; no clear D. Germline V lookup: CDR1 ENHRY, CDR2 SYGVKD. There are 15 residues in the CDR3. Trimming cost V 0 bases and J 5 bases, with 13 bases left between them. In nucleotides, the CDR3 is TGTGCCATCAGTGAGTCTGCGGTACTGGGTTATGGCTACACCTTC. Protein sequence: CAISESAVLGYGYTF.

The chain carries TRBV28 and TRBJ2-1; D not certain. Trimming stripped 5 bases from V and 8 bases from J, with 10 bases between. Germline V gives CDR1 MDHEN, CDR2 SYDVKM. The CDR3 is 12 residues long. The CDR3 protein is CASSARRYEQFF. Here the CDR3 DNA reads TGTGCCAGCAGTGCTAGGCGCTATGAGCAGTTCTTC.

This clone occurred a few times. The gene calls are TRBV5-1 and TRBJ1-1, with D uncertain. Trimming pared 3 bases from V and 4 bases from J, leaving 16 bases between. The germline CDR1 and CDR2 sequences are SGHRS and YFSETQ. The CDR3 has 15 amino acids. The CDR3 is CASSSGGSPPTEAFF. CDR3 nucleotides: TGCGCCAGCAGCTCAGGAGGGTCGCCCCCCACTGAAGCTTTCTTT.

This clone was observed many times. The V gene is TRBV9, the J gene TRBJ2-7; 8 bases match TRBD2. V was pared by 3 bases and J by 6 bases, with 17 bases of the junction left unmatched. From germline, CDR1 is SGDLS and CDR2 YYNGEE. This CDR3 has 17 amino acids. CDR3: CASSAQAGALTLSEQYF. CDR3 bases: TGTGCCAGCAGCGCTCAAGCGGGGGCCCTCACGCTCTCCGAGCAGTACTTC. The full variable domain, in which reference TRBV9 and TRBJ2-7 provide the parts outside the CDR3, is DSGVTQTPKHLITATGQRVTLRCSPRSGDLSVYWYQQSLDQGLQFLIQYYNGEERAKGNILERFSAQQFPDLHSELNLSSLELGDSALYFCASSAQAGALTLSEQYFGPGTRLTVT.

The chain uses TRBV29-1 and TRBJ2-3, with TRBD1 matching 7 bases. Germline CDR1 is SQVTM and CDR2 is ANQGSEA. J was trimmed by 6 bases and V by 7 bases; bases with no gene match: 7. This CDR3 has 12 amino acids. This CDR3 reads CSETGQSDTQYF. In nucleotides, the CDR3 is TGCAGCGAGACAGGGCAGTCTGATACGCAGTATTTT.

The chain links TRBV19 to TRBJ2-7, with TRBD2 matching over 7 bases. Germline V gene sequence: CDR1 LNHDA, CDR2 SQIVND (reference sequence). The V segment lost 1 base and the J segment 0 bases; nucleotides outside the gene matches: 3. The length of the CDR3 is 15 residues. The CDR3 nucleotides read TGTGCCAGTAGTATAGGGGAGGGGAGCTCCTACGAGCAGTACTTC. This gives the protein CASSIGEGSSYEQYF.

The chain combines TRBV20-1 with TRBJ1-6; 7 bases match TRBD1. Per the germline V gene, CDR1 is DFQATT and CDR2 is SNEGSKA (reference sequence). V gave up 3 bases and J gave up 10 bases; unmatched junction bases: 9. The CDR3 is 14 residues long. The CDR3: CSASGDRVESPLHF. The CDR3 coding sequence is TGCAGTGCTAGTGGTGACAGGGTGGAGTCACCCCTCCACTTT.

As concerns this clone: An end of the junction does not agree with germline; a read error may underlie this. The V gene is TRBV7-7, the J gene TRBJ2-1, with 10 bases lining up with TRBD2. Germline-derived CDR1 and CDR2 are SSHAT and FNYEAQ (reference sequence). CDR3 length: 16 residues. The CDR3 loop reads CASSPVGAGGLDEQFF. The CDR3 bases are TGTGCTAGCAGCCCAGTCGGAGCGGGGGGGCTGGATGAGCAGTTCTTC.

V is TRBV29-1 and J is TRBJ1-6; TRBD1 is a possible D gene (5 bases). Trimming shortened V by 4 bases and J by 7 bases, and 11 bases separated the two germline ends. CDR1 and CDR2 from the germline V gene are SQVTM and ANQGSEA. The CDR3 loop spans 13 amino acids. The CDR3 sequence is CSVGGGWNSPLHF. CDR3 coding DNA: TGCAGCGTTGGGGGGGGGTGGAATTCACCCCTCCACTTT. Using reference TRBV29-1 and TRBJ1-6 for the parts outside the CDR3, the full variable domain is SAVISQKPSRDICQRGTSLTIQCQVDSQVTMMFWYRQQPGQSLTLIATANQGSEATYESGFVIDKFPISRPNLTFSTLTVSNMSPEDSSIYLCSVGGGWNSPLHFGNGTRLTVT.

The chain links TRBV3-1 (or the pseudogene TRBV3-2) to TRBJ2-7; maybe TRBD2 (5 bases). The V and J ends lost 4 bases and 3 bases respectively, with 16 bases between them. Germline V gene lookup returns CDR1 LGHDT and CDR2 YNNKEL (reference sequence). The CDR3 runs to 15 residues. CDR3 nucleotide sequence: TGTGCCAGCAGCCTTCGGACTCTAACCGACTACGAGCAGTACTTC. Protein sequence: CASSLRTLTDYEQYF.

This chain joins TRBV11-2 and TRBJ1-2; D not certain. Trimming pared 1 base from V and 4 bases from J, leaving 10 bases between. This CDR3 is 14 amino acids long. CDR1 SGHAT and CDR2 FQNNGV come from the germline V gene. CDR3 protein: CASSLVPQLYGYTF. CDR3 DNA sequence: TGTGCCAGCAGCTTAGTACCACAGCTCTATGGCTACACCTTC.

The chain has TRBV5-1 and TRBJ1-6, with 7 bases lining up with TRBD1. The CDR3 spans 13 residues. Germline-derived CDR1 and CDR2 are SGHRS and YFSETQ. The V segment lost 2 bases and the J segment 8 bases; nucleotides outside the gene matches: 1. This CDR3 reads CASSLGTDSPLHF. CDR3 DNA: TGCGCCAGCAGCTTAGGGACAGATTCACCCCTCCACTTT.

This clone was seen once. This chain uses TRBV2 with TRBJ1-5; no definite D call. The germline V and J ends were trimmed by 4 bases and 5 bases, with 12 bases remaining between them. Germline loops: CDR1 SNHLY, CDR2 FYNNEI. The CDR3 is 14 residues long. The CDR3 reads CASSGHKTDQPQHF. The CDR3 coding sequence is TGTGCCAGCAGTGGACACAAAACCGATCAGCCCCAGCATTTT. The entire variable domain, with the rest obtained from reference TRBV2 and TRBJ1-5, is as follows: EPEVTQTPSHQVTQMGQEVILRCVPISNHLYFYWYRQILGQKVEFLVSFYNNEISEKSEIFDDQFSVERPDGSNFTLKIRSTKLEDSAMYFCASSGHKTDQPQHFGDGTRLSIL.

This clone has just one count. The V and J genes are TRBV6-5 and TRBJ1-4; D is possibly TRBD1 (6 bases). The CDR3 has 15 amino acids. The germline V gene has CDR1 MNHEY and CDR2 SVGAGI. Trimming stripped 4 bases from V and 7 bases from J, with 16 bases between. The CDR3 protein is CASSSLRDITEKLFF. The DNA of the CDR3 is TGTGCCAGCAGTTCCCTTCGGGACATCACTGAAAAACTGTTTTTT.

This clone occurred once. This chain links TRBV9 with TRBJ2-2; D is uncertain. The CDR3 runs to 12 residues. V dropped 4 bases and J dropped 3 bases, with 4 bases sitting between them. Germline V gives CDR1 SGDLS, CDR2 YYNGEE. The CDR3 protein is CASSSYTGELFF. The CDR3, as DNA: TGTGCCAGCAGCTCCTACACCGGGGAGCTGTTTTTT.

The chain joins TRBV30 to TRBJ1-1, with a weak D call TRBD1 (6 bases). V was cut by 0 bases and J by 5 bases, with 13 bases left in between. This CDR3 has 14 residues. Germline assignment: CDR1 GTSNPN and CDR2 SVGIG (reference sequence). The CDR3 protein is CAWSVGRGWTEAFF. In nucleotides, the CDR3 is TGTGCCTGGAGTGTGGGCAGGGGTTGGACTGAAGCTTTCTTT.